Here is one TCR beta chain with its context. The sample is drawn from a study of blood T cell repertoires in COVID-19. Sequenced by immunoSEQ multiplex PCR; TCRdb stores in-frame clones only, minus some. The repertoire holds roughly 180,000 clones, with approximately 82% as singletons. Between the trimmed V and J ends, which lost 0 bases and 5 bases, there was a span of 11 bases. The CDR3 has 15 residues. Germline V gives CDR1 LGHNA, CDR2 YNFKEQ. The rearrangement links TRBV4-2 to TRBJ2-4; possibly TRBD1 for D (6 bases). This sequence originates from a man between 60 and 75 years old who had recovered from COVID-19. Material: PBMCs or T cells enriched from blood (not recorded which). The CDR3 sequence: CASSQEGSGENIQYF. In DNA form, the CDR3 reads TGTGCCAGCAGCCAAGAAGGTTCAGGGGAAAACATTCAGTACTTC.